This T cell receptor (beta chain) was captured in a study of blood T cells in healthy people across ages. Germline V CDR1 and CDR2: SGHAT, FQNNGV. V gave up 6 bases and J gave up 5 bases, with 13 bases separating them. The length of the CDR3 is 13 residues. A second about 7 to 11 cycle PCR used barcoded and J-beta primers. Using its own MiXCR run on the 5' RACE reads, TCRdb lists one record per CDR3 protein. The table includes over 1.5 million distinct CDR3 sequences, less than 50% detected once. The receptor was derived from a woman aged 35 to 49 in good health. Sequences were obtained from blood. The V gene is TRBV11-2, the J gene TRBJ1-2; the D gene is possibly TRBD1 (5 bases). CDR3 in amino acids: CASRSTDLYGYTF. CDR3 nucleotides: TGTGCCAGCAGATCGACAGACCTATATGGCTACACCTTC.